Given below is one TCR beta chain in context. Sequenced by immunoSEQ multiplex PCR; TCRdb stores in-frame clones only, minus some. Of approximately 88,000 clones listed, roughly 91% are singletons. This entry is derived from a study of T cell changes during pregnancy in multiple sclerosis. Germline V CDR1 and CDR2: SEHNR, FQNEAQ (reference sequence). The CDR3 covers 16 residues. The V and J ends lost 0 bases and 3 bases respectively, with 11 bases between them. The receptor was derived from a female donor with multiple sclerosis, enrolled in a pregnancy study. Specimen: peripheral blood, collected in the first trimester of pregnancy. This chain links TRBV7-9 with TRBJ2-2, with TRBD2 as a possible D gene (7 bases). The CDR3 reads CASSLAGGPHTGELFF. DNA of the CDR3: TGTGCCAGCAGCTTAGCGGGGGGGCCCCACACCGGGGAGCTGTTTTTT. Drawing the rest from reference TRBV7-9 and TRBJ2-2, the complete variable domain is DTGVSQNPRHKITKRGQNVTFRCDPISEHNRLYWYRQTLGQGPEFLTYFQNEAQLEKSRLLSDRFSAERPKGSFSTLEIQRTEQGDSAMYLCASSLAGGPHTGELFFGEGSRLTVL.